This TCR beta chain was identified during a study of blood T cell repertoires in COVID-19. Study as a whole: The analysed material was cDNA or gDNA that came from T cells, B-cell-depleted T cells, or PBMCs.

This clone was detected once. CDR3 length equals 16 residues. Germline values: CDR1 LGHDT, CDR2 YNNKEL (reference sequence). The V gene end was trimmed by 4 bases and the J gene end by 0 bases; junction bases not matched to a gene: 5. Per the original methods: Estimation of nucleated cell counts relied on the amplification of reference gene primers. Measured with immunoSEQ multiplex PCR; TCRdb has only the in-frame clones, and not every one. For V, J and clone size, that table is used; D and trimming come from the DNA. The data show roughly 220,000 clones, with approximately 90% seen just once and roughly a tenth held by the top ten.

The TCR originated in a woman aged 45-59 years with COVID-19, enrolled during active disease. The chain joins TRBV3-1 (or the pseudogene TRBV3-2) to TRBJ2-2; 7 bases agree with TRBD2. The sequencing input was peripheral blood. CDR3 loop: CASSLALAANTGELFF. The CDR3 DNA reads as TGTGCCAGCAGCCTTGCCCTAGCGGCGAACACCGGGGAGCTGTTTTTT.